This entry features one T cell receptor beta chain sequence. The data derive from a study of T cell changes during pregnancy in multiple sclerosis. Clones were read by immunoSEQ multiplex PCR, and TCRdb kept only the in-frame ones, dropping some. This sample has 100,000 to 150,000 clones, with roughly 92% found just once. The CDR3 contains 19 residues. The V segment lost 4 bases and the J segment 3 bases; nucleotides outside the gene matches: 18. Per the germline V gene, CDR1 is SGDLS and CDR2 is YYNGEE. The sample was peripheral blood, taken before pregnancy. The TCR originated in a female donor with multiple sclerosis, enrolled in a pregnancy study. The V and J genes are TRBV9 and TRBJ2-5; 10 bases fit TRBD2. The CDR3 nucleotides are TGTGCCAGCAGCCTACATTCTGGGTTTATAGGACTAGCGGAAGAGACCCAGTACTTC. Translation: CASSLHSGFIGLAEETQYF.